This entry concerns a single T cell receptor (beta chain). Its antigen remains unknown. The length of the CDR3 is 13 residues. V lost 4 bases and J 11 bases, leaving 12 bases between the germline ends. CDR1 is MNHEY, CDR2 SMNVEV, per germline (reference sequence). The record originates from a study of shared clonotypes between healthy human individuals. Study-wide points: When compared with the clonotypes that were shared by all four sorted-subset donors, the non-shared clonotypes turned out to have lower generation probabilities.

Terminally differentiated effector memory CD45RA+ cells were left out of the naive CD8 fraction, which was CD45RO-negative and positively selected for CCR7. Those who donated, Caucasian adults without exception, all lived in Nashville, Tennessee. Here immunoSEQ multiplex PCR was the method, and the copy in TCRdb shows in-frame clones only, minus some. This table has approximately 1.9 million clones, about 93% appearing once. This chain uses TRBV27 with TRBJ1-6, with D possibly matching TRBD1 (6 bases). Sequenced input: naive CD8+ T cells from PBMCs. This receptor was identified in a man aged 18 to 29 in good health. Some clones in this sample may be carry-over from other donors' samples. The CDR3 coding sequence is TGTGCCAGCAGTTCCACAGGGATCCCACCCCTCCACTTT. Its translation is CASSSTGIPPLHF.